This TCR beta chain was identified during a study of cytomegalovirus exposure and HLA in healthy donors. Overall study results and limits: In a later analysis, the majority of CMV-associated beta chains seemingly showed HLA restriction. Among the CMV-associated chains, a few were confirmed in vitro as specific for CMV antigens. There were some 150 TCR beta chains listed as cytomegalovirus-associated.

The CDR3 totals 15 residues. Germline V lookup: CDR1 SGHRS, CDR2 YFSETQ. V lost 4 bases and J 5 bases, leaving 16 bases between the germline ends. Concerning this clone itself: The target antigen is unknown.

The study ran its PCR with 60 Vbeta and 13 Jbeta primers. Produced via immunoSEQ multiplex PCR; TCRdb's table is partial and in-frame only. Of 99,000 or so clones listed, around 80% are singletons. This clonotype originated in a male donor in good health and CMV-seronegative. The rearrangement links TRBV5-1 to TRBJ1-5; perhaps TRBD1 as D (6 bases). Sequences were obtained from PBMCs. The CDR3: CASSPNTGSDQPQHF. The CDR3 DNA reads as TGCGCCAGCAGCCCGAATACAGGGTCTGATCAGCCCCAGCATTTT.